These 25 T cell receptor beta chains came from one sample sequenced in a study of long-term antiretroviral therapy in people with HIV. Running of the v3.0 immunoSEQ assay took place at survey level. Generated by immunoSEQ multiplex PCR, the TCRdb table keeps only in-frame clones and is missing some. The data hold approximately 19,000 clones, with approximately 86% observed a single time. The sample in question was unsorted PBMCs, obtained 2.1 years after starting antiretroviral therapy. These receptors came from a man younger than 30 with HIV.

The V call is TRBV2, the J call TRBJ1-3; D is uncertain. Between the trimmed V and J ends, which lost 2 bases and 4 bases, there was a span of 15 bases. Germline lookup yields CDR1 SNHLY and CDR2 FYNNEI. The CDR3 is 16 amino acids. DNA of the CDR3: TGTGCCAGCAGTGAAAGGACCCTCCTTTTAGGAAACACCATATATTTT. As protein: CASSERTLLLGNTIYF.

The CDR3 DNA follows: TGTGCCAGCAGCTTAACAAGAAGCGAGACCCAGTACTTC. Its protein product is CASSLTRSETQYF. This chain connects TRBV7-3 to TRBJ2-5; D not resolved. V lost 0 bases and J 5 bases, leaving 7 bases between the germline ends. Germline assignment: CDR1 SGHTA and CDR2 FQGTGA. The CDR3 sequence is 13 residues long.

This rearrangement joins TRBV9 to TRBJ2-2; 7 bases agree with TRBD1. J lost 6 bases, V lost 0 bases, and 8 bases had no gene match. The CDR3 has 16 amino acids. CDR1 is SGDLS and CDR2 is YYNGEE in the germline V gene. CDR3 residues: CASSVVGGGVAGELFF. The CDR3 DNA reads TGTGCCAGCAGCGTAGTAGGGGGCGGAGTGGCCGGGGAGCTGTTTTTT.

This clone is a singleton in its sample. J is TRBJ2-7 and V is TRBV12-5; maybe TRBD2 (5 bases). Germline values: CDR1 LGHNT, CDR2 FRNRAP. The CDR3 contains 13 residues. With 3 bases removed from V and 2 bases from J, the gap between germline ends came to 8 bases. The CDR3 bases are TGTGCTAGTGGTTTCGGGGAGACCTACGAGCAGTACTTC. This codes for CASGFGETYEQYF.

The V and J genes are TRBV5-1 and TRBJ2-7; D is undetermined. The CDR3 runs to 15 residues. Germline V gene sequence: CDR1 SGHRS, CDR2 YFSETQ. V was shortened by 0 bases and J by 2 bases, with 12 bases between the two germline ends. CDR3 nucleotides: TGCGCCAGCAGCTTGGGTGGCAGGCCGGCCTACGAGCAGTACTTC. The encoded protein is CASSLGGRPAYEQYF.

This clone occurred once. This chain connects TRBV5-6 to TRBJ1-6; TRBD1 is a possible D gene (5 bases). V was pared by 3 bases and J by 17 bases, with 15 bases between. CDR1 and CDR2 (germline): SGHDT, YYEEEE. The CDR3 is made up of 12 amino acids. The CDR3 is CASSSGPLSVHF. The CDR3, as DNA: TGTGCCAGCAGCTCAGGGCCCCTCTCCGTCCACTTT.

The V gene is TRBV2, the J gene TRBJ1-2; 8 bases are a match to TRBD1. This CDR3 contains 16 residues. Germline V lookup: CDR1 SNHLY, CDR2 FYNNEI. With 1 base clipped from V and 2 bases from J, the junction kept 6 bases outside the gene matches. The CDR3 region is CASSEGWDRPNYGYTF. In DNA, the CDR3 is TGTGCCAGCAGTGAAGGTTGGGACAGGCCCAACTATGGCTACACCTTC.

The chain joins TRBV5-8 to TRBJ1-2; D is undetermined. The germline V gene has CDR1 SGHTS and CDR2 YDEGEE. Trimming removed 4 bases from V and 2 bases from J, with 12 bases in between. The CDR3 spans 14 residues. This chain's CDR3 is CASSRRTENYGYTF. The CDR3, as DNA: TGTGCCAGCAGCCGTCGGACGGAAAACTATGGCTACACCTTC.

This chain uses TRBV19 with TRBJ2-7; 7 nucleotides line up with TRBD1. From germline, CDR1 is LNHDA and CDR2 SQIVND (reference sequence). The J segment lost 0 bases and the V segment lost 5 bases, leaving 7 bases of the junction unmatched. The CDR3 runs 15 residues. Here the CDR3 DNA reads TGTGCCAGTAGTCCGGGGACAGTGAGCTCCTACGAGCAGTACTTC. This encodes CASSPGTVSSYEQYF.

This chain connects TRBV19 to TRBJ1-4; 11 bases are shared with TRBD1. V lost 4 bases, J lost 8 bases, and 3 bases stayed unmatched. The CDR3 extends over 14 amino acids. Germline lookup yields CDR1 LNHDA and CDR2 SQIVND (reference sequence). The CDR3 loop reads CASSTGTGGEKLFF. CDR3 DNA sequence: TGTGCCAGTAGTACCGGGACAGGGGGAGAAAAACTGTTTTTT. The whole variable domain, filled in from reference TRBV19 and TRBJ1-4, reads DGGITQSPKYLFRKEGQNVTLSCEQNLNHDAMYWYRQDPGQGLRLIYYSQIVNDFQKGDIAEGYSVSREKKESFPLTVTSAQKNPTAFYLCASSTGTGGEKLFFGSGTQLSVL.

This rearrangement joins TRBV27 to TRBJ2-7, with TRBD1 matching 7 bases. Germline CDR1 MNHEY, CDR2 SMNVEV (reference sequence). V shed 7 bases, J shed 8 bases, and the junction held 5 bases outside the gene matches. This CDR3 region has 11 residues. CDR3 region: CASIEGAKQYF. CDR3 bases: TGTGCCAGCATAGAGGGGGCGAAGCAGTACTTC.

The gene calls are TRBV2 and TRBJ2-6; the D gene could be TRBD1 or TRBD2 (6 bases each). Trimming took 6 bases from V and 2 from J, leaving 17 bases between them. CDR1 is SNHLY, CDR2 FYNNEI, per germline. The CDR3 has 17 residues. CDR3 sequence reads: CASSRGGWGTGANVLTF. The CDR3 DNA follows: TGTGCCAGCAGCAGAGGGGGGTGGGGCACTGGGGCCAACGTCCTGACTTTC.

The chain employs TRBV29-1 and TRBJ1-2; 8 bases align to TRBD1. This CDR3 is built from 15 residues. V shed 4 bases, J shed 0 bases, and the junction held 7 bases outside the gene matches. CDR1 and CDR2 from the germline V gene are SQVTM and ANQGSEA. CDR3 DNA sequence: TGCAGCGTTGGTTACGGACAGGGCTCTAACTATGGCTACACCTTC. Protein product: CSVGYGQGSNYGYTF.

J is TRBJ1-1 and V is TRBV28; tentative D call: TRBD1 (6 bases). V was clipped by 1 base and J by 5 bases, with 11 bases between them. The CDR3 covers 14 residues. Germline-derived CDR1 and CDR2 are MDHEN and SYDVKM. CDR3 sequence: CASSLSRGGTEAFF. Written as DNA, the CDR3 is TGTGCCAGCAGTTTATCCAGGGGTGGAACTGAAGCTTTCTTT.

V gene TRBV18 combines with J gene TRBJ2-2; D not resolved. V was clipped by 3 bases and J by 4 bases, with 6 bases between them. The CDR3 contains 13 residues. The germline CDR1 and CDR2 sequences are KGHSH and LQKENI. Here the CDR3 reads CASSPDSTGELFF. DNA for the CDR3: TGTGCCAGCTCACCGGATTCCACCGGGGAGCTGTTTTTT.

This chain uses TRBV14 with TRBJ2-7; maybe TRBD2 (7 bases). The CDR3 runs to 13 residues. Germline CDR1 reads SGHDN; CDR2 reads FVKESK. V was shortened by 2 bases and J by 7 bases, with 12 bases between the two germline ends. DNA for the CDR3: TGTGCCAGCAGCCAATGGGGGCGGGGGGAGCAGTACTTC. Translation gives CASSQWGRGEQYF.

CDR3 amino acids: CASSVGAGGPHNEQFF. CDR3 coding DNA: TGTGCCAGCAGCGTAGGGGCGGGAGGGCCCCACAATGAGCAGTTCTTC. The chain uses TRBV9 and TRBJ2-1; 9 bases are shared with TRBD2. The V gene end was trimmed by 0 bases and the J gene end by 5 bases; junction bases not matched to a gene: 6. CDR1 and CDR2 (germline): SGDLS, YYNGEE. This CDR3 is 16 amino acids long.

The chain is built from TRBV10-3 and TRBJ1-5; D call uncertain. The CDR3 extends over 18 amino acids. Trimming shortened V by 0 bases and J by 0 bases, and 15 bases separated the two germline ends. Germline CDR1 and CDR2: ENHRY and SYGVKD. The CDR3: CAISESKAVSISNQPQHF. CDR3 in DNA: TGTGCCATCAGTGAGTCGAAGGCGGTTTCTATTAGCAATCAGCCCCAGCATTTT.

This clone appeared once. The chain is built from TRBV7-9 and TRBJ2-7; possibly TRBD1 for D (5 bases). Trimming stripped 0 bases from V and 4 bases from J, with 19 bases between. Germline V gene sequence: CDR1 SEHNR, CDR2 FQNEAQ (reference sequence). The CDR3 runs to 17 residues. CDR3 in amino acids: CASSLARDSPQGYEQYF. As DNA, the CDR3 is TGTGCCAGCAGCTTAGCCCGTGACAGCCCCCAGGGATACGAGCAGTACTTC.

This clone was counted a few times. This sequence joins TRBV6-1 and TRBJ2-7; D call uncertain. Trimming pared 6 bases from V and 3 bases from J, leaving 9 bases between. Germline-derived CDR1 and CDR2 are MNHNS and SASEGT. The CDR3 runs 12 residues. In nucleotides, the CDR3 is TGTGCCAGCAGAGACACTTACTACGAGCAGTACTTC. Translation: CASRDTYYEQYF.

V is TRBV11-3 and J is TRBJ2-1; D call uncertain. The ends were cut back, 3 bases at V and 0 bases at J, with 9 bases in the middle. This CDR3 region has 15 residues. Germline CDR1 reads SGHNT; CDR2 reads YENEEA. CDR3 region: CASSFYGPSYNEQFF. The CDR3 bases are TGTGCCAGCAGCTTCTACGGACCCTCCTACAATGAGCAGTTCTTC.

This clone was found once. The chain has TRBV6-1 and TRBJ2-6; 7 bases are shared with TRBD1. CDR1 and CDR2 from the germline V gene are MNHNS and SASEGT. With 7 bases clipped from V and 2 bases from J, the junction kept 5 bases outside the gene matches. The CDR3 spans 15 residues. CDR3 amino acids: CASTLTGTGANVLTF. The DNA for the CDR3 is TGTGCCAGCACTCTGACAGGGACTGGGGCCAACGTCCTGACTTTC.

V usage is TRBV27 and J usage is TRBJ2-1, with 7 bases matching TRBD2. The germline gives CDR1 MNHEY, CDR2 SMNVEV (reference sequence). V shed 5 bases and J 6 bases; nucleotides not matched to a gene: 7. The CDR3 runs 14 residues. The CDR3 nucleotides are TGTGCCAGCAGTCTGCGGGAGATGAGCAATGAGCAGTTCTTC. This sequence encodes CASSLREMSNEQFF.

This clone was seen only a few times. The chain has TRBV19 and TRBJ1-1; a possible D gene is TRBD1 (5 bases). From germline, CDR1 is LNHDA and CDR2 SQIVND (reference sequence). The length of the CDR3 is 13 residues. Deletions cut 4 bases from V and 6 bases from J, with 12 bases between. CDR3 residues: CASSRQREAEAFF. CDR3 DNA sequence: TGTGCCAGTAGTAGACAGCGGGAGGCTGAAGCTTTCTTT.

In nucleotides, the CDR3 is TGCGCCAGCAGTGCCGGGACAGGGCACTATGGCTACACCTTC. Protein sequence: CASSAGTGHYGYTF. The chain carries TRBV4-3 and TRBJ1-2; TRBD1 aligns across 9 bases. Germline trimming cut 6 bases from V and 3 bases from J; bases unmatched to any gene: 5. The CDR3 is made up of 14 amino acids. The germline CDR1 and CDR2 sequences are LGHNA and YSLEER.